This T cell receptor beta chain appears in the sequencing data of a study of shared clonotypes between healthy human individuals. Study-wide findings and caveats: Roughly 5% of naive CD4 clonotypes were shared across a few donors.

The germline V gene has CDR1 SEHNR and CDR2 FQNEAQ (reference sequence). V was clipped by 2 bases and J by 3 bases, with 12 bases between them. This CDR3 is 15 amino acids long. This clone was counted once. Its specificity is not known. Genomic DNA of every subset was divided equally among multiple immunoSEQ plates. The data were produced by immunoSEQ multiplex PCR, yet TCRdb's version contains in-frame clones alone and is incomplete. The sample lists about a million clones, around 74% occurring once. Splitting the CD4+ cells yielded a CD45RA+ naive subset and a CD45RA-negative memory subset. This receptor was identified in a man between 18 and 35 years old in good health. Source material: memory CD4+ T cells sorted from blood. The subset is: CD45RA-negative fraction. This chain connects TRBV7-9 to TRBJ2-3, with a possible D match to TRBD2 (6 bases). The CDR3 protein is CASSLWGLGTDTQYF. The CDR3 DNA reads TGTGCCAGCAGCTTATGGGGACTTGGTACAGATACGCAGTATTTT.